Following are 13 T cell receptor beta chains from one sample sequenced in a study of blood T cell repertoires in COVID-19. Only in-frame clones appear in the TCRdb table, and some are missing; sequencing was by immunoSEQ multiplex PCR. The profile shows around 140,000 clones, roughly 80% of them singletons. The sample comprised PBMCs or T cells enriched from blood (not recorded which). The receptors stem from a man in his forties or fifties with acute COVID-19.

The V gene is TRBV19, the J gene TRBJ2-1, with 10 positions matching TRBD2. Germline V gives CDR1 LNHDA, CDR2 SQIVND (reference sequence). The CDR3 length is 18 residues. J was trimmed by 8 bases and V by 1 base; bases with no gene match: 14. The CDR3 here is CASSIGIAGGSVWDEQFF. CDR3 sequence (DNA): TGTGCCAGTAGTATAGGTATAGCGGGGGGTTCCGTTTGGGATGAGCAGTTCTTC.

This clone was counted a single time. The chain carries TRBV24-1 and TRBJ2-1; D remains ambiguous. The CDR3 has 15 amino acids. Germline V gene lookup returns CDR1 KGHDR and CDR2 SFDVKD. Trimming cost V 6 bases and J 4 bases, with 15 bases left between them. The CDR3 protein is CATSMGPVLYNEQFF. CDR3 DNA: TGTGCCACCAGTATGGGCCCCGTCTTATACAATGAGCAGTTCTTC.

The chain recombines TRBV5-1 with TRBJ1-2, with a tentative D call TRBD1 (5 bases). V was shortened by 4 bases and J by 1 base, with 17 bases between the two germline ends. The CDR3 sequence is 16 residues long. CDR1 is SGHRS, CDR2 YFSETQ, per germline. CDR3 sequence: CASSPHGDGSNYGYTF. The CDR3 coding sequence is TGCGCCAGCAGCCCCCATGGGGACGGGAGTAACTATGGCTACACCTTC.

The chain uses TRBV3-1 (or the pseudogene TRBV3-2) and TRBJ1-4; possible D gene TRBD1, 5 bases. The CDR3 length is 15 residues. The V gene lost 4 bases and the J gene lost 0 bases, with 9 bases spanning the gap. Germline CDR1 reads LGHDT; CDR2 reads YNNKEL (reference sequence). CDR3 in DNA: TGTGCCAGCAGCCTACAGGTCCCAACTAATGAAAAACTGTTTTTT. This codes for CASSLQVPTNEKLFF.

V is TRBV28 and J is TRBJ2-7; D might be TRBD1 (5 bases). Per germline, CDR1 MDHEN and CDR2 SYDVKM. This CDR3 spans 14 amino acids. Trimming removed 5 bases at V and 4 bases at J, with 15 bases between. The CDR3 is CASSLLGLLYEQYF. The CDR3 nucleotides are TGTGCCAGCAGTCTACTGGGGCTTCTATACGAGCAGTACTTC.

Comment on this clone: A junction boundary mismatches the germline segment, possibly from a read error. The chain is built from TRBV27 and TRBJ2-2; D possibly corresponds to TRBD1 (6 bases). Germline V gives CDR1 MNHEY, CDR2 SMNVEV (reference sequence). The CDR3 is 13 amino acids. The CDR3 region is CVSRDTNTGELFF. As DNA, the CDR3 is TGTGTCAGCCGGGACACGAACACCGGGGAGCTGTTTTTT.

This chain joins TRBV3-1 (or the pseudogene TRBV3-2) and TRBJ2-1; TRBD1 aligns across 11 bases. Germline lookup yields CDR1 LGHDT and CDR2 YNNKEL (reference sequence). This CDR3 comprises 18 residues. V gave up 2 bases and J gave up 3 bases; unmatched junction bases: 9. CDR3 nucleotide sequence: TGTGCCAGCAGCCAATCCTTTGGTGGGACAGGGGGCTACAATGAGCAGTTCTTC. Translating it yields CASSQSFGGTGGYNEQFF.

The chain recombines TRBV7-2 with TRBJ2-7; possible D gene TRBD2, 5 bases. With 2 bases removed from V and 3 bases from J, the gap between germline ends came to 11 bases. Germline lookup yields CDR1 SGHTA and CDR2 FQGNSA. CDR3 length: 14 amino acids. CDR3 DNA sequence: TGTGCCAGCAGCTTACAACGGGGAATCTACGAGCAGTACTTC. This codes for CASSLQRGIYEQYF.

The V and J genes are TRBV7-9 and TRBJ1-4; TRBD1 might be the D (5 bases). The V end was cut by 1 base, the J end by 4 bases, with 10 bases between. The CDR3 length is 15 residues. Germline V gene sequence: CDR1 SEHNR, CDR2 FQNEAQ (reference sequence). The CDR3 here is CASSLEGMINEKLFF. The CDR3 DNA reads TGTGCCAGCAGCTTAGAGGGGATGATTAATGAAAAACTGTTTTTT.

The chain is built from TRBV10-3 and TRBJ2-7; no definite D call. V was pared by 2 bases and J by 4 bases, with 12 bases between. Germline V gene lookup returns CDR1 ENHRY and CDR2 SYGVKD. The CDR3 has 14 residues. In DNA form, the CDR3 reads TGTGCCATCAGTGAGGAACCCTCTGCGTACGAGCAGTACTTC. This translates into CAISEEPSAYEQYF.

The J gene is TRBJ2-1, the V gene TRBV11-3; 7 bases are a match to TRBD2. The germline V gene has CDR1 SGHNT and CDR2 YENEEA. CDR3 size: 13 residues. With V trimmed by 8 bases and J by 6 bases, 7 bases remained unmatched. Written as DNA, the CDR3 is TGTGCCAGCCGAGGGGAGGGCCCCAATGAGCAGTTCTTC. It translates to CASRGEGPNEQFF.

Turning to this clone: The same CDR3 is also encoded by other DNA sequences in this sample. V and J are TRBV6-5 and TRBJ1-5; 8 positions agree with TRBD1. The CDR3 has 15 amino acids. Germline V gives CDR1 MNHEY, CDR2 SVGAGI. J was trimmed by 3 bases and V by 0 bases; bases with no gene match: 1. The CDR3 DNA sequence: TGTGCCAGCAGTTACTCGGGACAGGACAATCAGCCCCAGCATTTT. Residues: CASSYSGQDNQPQHF.

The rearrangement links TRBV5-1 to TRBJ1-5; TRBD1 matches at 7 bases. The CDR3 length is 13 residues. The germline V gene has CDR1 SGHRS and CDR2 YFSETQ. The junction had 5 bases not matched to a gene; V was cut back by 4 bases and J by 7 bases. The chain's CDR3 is CASSPDREQPQHF. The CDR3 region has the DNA TGCGCCAGCAGCCCCGACAGGGAACAGCCCCAGCATTTT.